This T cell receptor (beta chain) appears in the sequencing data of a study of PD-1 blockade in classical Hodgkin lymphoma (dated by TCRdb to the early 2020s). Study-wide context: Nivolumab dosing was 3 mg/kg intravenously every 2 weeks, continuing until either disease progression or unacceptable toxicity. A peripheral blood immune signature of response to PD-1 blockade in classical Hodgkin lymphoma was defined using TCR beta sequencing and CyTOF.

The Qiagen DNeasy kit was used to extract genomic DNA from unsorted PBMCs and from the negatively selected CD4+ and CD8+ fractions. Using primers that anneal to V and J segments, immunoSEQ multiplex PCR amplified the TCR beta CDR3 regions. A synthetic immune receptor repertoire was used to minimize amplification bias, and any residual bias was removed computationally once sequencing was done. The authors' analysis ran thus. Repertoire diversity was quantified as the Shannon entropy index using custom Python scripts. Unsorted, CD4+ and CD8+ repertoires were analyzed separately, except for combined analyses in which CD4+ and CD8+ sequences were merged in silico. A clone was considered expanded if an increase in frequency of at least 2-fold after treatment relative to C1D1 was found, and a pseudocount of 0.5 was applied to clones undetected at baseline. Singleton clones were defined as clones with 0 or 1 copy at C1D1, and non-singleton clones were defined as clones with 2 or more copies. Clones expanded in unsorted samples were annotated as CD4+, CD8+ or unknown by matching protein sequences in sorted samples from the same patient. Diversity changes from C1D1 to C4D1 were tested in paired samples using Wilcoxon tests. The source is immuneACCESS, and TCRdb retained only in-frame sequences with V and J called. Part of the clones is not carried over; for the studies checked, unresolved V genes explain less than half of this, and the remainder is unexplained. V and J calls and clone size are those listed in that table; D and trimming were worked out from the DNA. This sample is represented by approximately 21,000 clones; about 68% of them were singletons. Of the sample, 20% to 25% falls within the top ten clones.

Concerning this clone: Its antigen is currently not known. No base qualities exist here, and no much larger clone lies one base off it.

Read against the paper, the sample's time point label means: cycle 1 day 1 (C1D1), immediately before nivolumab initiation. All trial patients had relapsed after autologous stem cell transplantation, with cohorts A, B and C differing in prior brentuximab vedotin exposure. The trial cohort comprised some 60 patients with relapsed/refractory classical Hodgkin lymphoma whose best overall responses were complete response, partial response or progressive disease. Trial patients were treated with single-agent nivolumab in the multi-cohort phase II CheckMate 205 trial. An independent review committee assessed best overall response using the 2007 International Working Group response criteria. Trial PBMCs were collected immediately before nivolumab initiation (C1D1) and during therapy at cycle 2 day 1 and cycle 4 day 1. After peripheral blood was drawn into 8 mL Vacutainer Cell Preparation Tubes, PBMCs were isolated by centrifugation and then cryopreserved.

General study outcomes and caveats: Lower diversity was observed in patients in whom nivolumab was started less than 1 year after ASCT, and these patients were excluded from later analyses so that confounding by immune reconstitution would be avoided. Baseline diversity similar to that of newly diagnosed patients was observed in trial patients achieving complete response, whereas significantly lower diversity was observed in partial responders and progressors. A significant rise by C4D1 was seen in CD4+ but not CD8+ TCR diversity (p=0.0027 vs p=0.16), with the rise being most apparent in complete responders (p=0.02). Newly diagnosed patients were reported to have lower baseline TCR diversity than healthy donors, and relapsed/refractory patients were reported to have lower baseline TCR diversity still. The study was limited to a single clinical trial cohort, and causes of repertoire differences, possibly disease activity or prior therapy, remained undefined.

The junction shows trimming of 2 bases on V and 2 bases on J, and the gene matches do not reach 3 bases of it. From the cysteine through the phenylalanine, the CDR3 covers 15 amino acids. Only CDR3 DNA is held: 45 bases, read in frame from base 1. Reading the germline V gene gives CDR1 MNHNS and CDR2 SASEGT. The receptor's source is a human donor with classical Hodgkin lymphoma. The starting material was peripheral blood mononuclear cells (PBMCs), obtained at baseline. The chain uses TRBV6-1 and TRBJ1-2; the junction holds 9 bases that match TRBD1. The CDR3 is CASSEPGQGNYGYTF. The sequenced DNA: TGTGCCAGCAGTGAACCGGGACAGGGAAACTATGGCTACACCTTC.